This T cell receptor (beta chain) stems from a study of early T cells in non-severe SARS-CoV-2 infection. As for the study in general: Whole-blood bulk RNA, unsorted, was sequenced, and chains were unpaired. The study's findings and limits: Database matching using VDJdb favored anti-spike CD8 responses, with private and CD4 specificities left missing.

This clonotype was picked up many times. Its antigen is undetermined. Trimming took off 5 bases at V and 3 bases at J, with 5 bases between the two ends. Germline CDR1 and CDR2: SGHVS and FNYEAQ. The CDR3 covers 12 residues. TCRdb recomputed calls from the 5' RACE reads with MiXCR, one row per CDR3 protein. The sample shows fewer than 55,000 distinct CDR3 sequences, around 4.1% of them seen only once. The chain is built from TRBV7-6 and TRBJ2-1; no clear D. The sequenced sample consisted of whole blood. The sequence came from an adult who was a healthcare worker with PCR-confirmed SARS-CoV-2 infection or an uninfected control (not recorded which). CDR3 DNA: TGTGCCAGCAGCGGCAACTACAATGAGCAGTTCTTC. Its translation: CASSGNYNEQFF.